This T cell receptor (beta chain) comes out of a study of cytomegalovirus exposure and HLA in healthy donors. Details on this clone: Its target is unknown.

General study points: A prior analysis recorded that most TCR beta V segments were productive about 87% or about 30% of the time. Specific recognition of CMV antigens was confirmed in vitro for a few chains (all CMV-associated).

60 Vbeta and 13 Jbeta primers were used in PCR. Data came from immunoSEQ multiplex PCR; TCRdb stores just in-frame clones and leaves some out. The table shows 90,000 to 120,000 clones, with roughly 70% occurring only once. This receptor was obtained from a woman in her thirties or forties in good health and CMV-seropositive. Sequencing was carried out using PBMCs.

Here the CDR3 DNA reads TGTGCCTGGGGAATTGGGACAGGGGCTACCGTCGGAAAACTGTTTTTT. Its protein product is CAWGIGTGATVGKLFF. This chain links TRBV30 with TRBJ1-4, with 10 bases that match TRBD1. The CDR3 has 16 amino acids. Germline V CDR1 and CDR2: GTSNPN, SVGIG (reference sequence). The trim removed 5 bases at V and 10 bases at J, leaving 16 bases unmatched.